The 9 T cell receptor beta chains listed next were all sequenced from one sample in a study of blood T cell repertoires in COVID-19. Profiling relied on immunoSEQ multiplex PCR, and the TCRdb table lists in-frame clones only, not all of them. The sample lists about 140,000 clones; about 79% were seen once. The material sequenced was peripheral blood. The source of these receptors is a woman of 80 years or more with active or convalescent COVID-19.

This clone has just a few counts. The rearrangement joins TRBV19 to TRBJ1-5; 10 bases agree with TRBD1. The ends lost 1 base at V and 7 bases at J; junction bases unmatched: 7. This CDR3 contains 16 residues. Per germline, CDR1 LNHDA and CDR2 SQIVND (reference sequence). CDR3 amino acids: CASSIGAGTGAQPQHF. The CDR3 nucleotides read TGTGCCAGTAGTATAGGGGCCGGGACAGGGGCACAGCCCCAGCATTTT. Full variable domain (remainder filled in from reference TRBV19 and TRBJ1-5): DGGITQSPKYLFRKEGQNVTLSCEQNLNHDAMYWYRQDPGQGLRLIYYSQIVNDFQKGDIAEGYSVSREKKESFPLTVTSAQKNPTAFYLCASSIGAGTGAQPQHFGDGTRLSIL.

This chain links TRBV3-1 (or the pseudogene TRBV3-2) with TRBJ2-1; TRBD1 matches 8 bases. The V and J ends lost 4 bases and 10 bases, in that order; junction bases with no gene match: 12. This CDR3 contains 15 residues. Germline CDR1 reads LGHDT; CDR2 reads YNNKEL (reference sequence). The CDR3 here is CASSPPVQGAREQFF. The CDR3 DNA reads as TGTGCCAGCAGCCCTCCGGTCCAGGGGGCAAGGGAGCAGTTCTTC.

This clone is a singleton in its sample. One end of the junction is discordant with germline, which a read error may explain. The CDR3 region is CASSKGTGTNTGELFF. The CDR3 DNA reads TGTGCTAGCAGCAAGGGGACAGGGACGAACACCGGGGAGCTGTTTTTT. The rearrangement joins TRBV7-7 to TRBJ2-2; 9 bases map to TRBD1. CDR3 length equals 16 residues. Germline V gene lookup returns CDR1 SSHAT and CDR2 FNYEAQ (reference sequence). The entire variable domain, with the rest obtained from reference TRBV7-7 and TRBJ2-2, is as follows: GAGVSQSPRYKVTKRGQDVTLRCDPISSHATLYWYQQALGQGPEFLTYFNYEAQPDKSGLPSDRFSAERPEGSISTLTIQRTEQRDSAMYRCASSKGTGTNTGELFFGEGSRLTVL.

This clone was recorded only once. CDR3: CASSLEGGGGYTF. CDR3 DNA sequence: TGTGCCAGCAGCTTAGAAGGGGGTGGAGGCTACACCTTC. This rearrangement joins TRBV11-2 to TRBJ1-2; the D gene is possibly TRBD1 (6 bases). V shed 0 bases and J shed 8 bases, with 10 bases lying between them. The CDR3 is 13 amino acids. The V gene's germline CDR1 is SGHAT and CDR2 FQNNGV.

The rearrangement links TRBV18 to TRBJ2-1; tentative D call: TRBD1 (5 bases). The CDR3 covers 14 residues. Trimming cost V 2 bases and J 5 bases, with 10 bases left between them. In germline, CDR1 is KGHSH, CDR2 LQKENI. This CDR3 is CASSPGHINNEQFF. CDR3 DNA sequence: TGTGCCAGCTCACCAGGACACATTAACAATGAGCAGTTCTTC.

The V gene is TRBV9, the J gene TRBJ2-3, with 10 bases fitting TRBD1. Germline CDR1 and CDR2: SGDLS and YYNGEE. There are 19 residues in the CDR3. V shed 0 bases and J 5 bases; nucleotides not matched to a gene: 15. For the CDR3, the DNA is TGTGCCAGCAGCGTAGGGGAGGGACAGGGGCTACCGTCGGAAGATACGCAGTATTTT. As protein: CASSVGEGQGLPSEDTQYF. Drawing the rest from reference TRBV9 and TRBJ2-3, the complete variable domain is DSGVTQTPKHLITATGQRVTLRCSPRSGDLSVYWYQQSLDQGLQFLIQYYNGEERAKGNILERFSAQQFPDLHSELNLSSLELGDSALYFCASSVGEGQGLPSEDTQYFGPGTRLTVL.

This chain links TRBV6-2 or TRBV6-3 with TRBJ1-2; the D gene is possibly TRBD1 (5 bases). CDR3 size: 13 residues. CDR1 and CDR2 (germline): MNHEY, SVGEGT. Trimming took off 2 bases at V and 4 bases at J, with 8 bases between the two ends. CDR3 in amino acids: CASSYQTAYGYTF. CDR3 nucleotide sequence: TGTGCCAGCAGTTACCAGACAGCCTATGGCTACACCTTC.

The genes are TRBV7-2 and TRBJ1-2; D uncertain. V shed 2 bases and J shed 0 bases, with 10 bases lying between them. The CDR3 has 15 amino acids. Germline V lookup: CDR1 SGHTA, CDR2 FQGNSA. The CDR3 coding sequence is TGTGCCAGCAGCTTAATGCGGATACCTAACTATGGCTACACCTTC. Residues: CASSLMRIPNYGYTF.

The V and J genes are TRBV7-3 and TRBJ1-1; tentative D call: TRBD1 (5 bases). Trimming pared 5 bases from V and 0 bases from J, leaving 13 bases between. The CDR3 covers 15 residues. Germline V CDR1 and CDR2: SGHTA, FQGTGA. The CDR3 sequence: CASSLHGGVNTEAFF. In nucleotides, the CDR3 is TGTGCCAGCAGCCTACATGGGGGGGTGAACACTGAAGCTTTCTTT.